This entry is about one T cell receptor beta chain. In TCRdb, the 5' RACE reads were re-called with MiXCR into one record per CDR3 protein. The profile shows about 350,000 distinct CDR3 sequences, about an eighth of them singletons. The record originates from a study of T cells after yellow fever vaccination. Germline loops: CDR1 SGHDN, CDR2 FVKESK. The CDR3 sequence is 17 residues long. V lost 1 base to trimming and J lost 6 bases; unmatched junction nucleotides: 7. This receptor was identified in a young man who received the YFV17D yellow fever vaccine. Source: CD4+ T cells sorted from PBMCs, taken 15 days after the yellow fever booster vaccination. V usage is TRBV14 and J usage is TRBJ2-2, with 11 positions matching TRBD1. The DNA of the CDR3 is TGTGCCAGCAGCCAAGGCCTCCGGGGACAGGGGGCCGGGGAGCTGTTTTTT. Protein: CASSQGLRGQGAGELFF.